These 24 T cell receptor beta chains originate from one sample sequenced in a study of Ad26.COV2.S vaccination and SARS-CoV-2 variants. The method was immunoSEQ multiplex PCR; TCRdb's version includes in-frame clones alone and lacks a portion of them. The sample has about 320,000 clones, 86% seen once. Indicated treatment: some 20 received Ad26.COV2.S at low or high dose, single or two shots; 5 received placebo; per-sample allocation not given. Each sample was drawn 63 days after the first injection (of vaccine or placebo). The specimen comprised peripheral blood, sampled in a trial of Ad26.COV2.S vaccine versus placebo. The receptors stem from a person aged 18-65 years who received the Ad26.COV2.S COVID-19 vaccine or a placebo.

The chain employs TRBV18 and TRBJ2-1; 7 bases line up with TRBD2. CDR3 length: 17 amino acids. J lost 3 bases, V lost 2 bases, and 10 bases had no gene match. The germline V gene encodes CDR1 KGHSH and CDR2 LQKENI. CDR3 DNA sequence: TGTGCCAGCTCACCAAGGGTAGGGCTAGCGGTCTACAATGAGCAGTTCTTC. Translation gives CASSPRVGLAVYNEQFF.

V gene TRBV5-6 combines with J gene TRBJ1-4; D is ambiguous. This CDR3 is 14 amino acids long. Germline loops: CDR1 SGHDT, CDR2 YYEEEE. Trimming took 1 base from V and 5 from J, leaving 9 bases between them. The CDR3 nucleotides read TGTGCCAGCAGCTTGACCGGGCCCAATGAAAAACTGTTTTTT. Protein: CASSLTGPNEKLFF.

The chain links TRBV6-5 to TRBJ2-1; 9 bases agree with TRBD2. Per germline, CDR1 MNHEY and CDR2 SVGAGI. V dropped 6 bases and J dropped 9; count of bases not matched to a gene: 6. The CDR3 is made up of 13 amino acids. CDR3 DNA sequence: TGTGCCAGCAGGAAGCGGGGGGCGAGTGAGCAGTTCTTC. Translated: CASRKRGASEQFF.

This chain uses TRBV18 with TRBJ1-5, with no clear D. The CDR3 extends over 14 amino acids. The germline V and J ends were trimmed by 4 bases and 2 bases, with 9 bases remaining between them. Looked up from germline, CDR1 is KGHSH and CDR2 is LQKENI. The chain's CDR3 is CASSLPGGNQPQHF. In DNA form, the CDR3 reads TGTGCCAGCTCACTACCGGGAGGCAATCAGCCCCAGCATTTT.

This clone was detected only a few times. The chain employs TRBV3-1 (or the pseudogene TRBV3-2) and TRBJ1-6; the D gene is possibly TRBD1 (6 bases). This CDR3 is 16 amino acids long. CDR1 and CDR2 (germline): LGHDT, YNNKEL (reference sequence). Trimming left V 0 bases short and J 4 bases short, with 10 bases between. The chain's CDR3 is CASSQDHRVYNSPLHF. DNA of the CDR3: TGTGCCAGCAGCCAAGACCACAGGGTGTATAATTCACCCCTCCACTTT.

This chain links TRBV2 with TRBJ2-2, with D unresolved. The CDR3 extends over 14 amino acids. Germline loops: CDR1 SNHLY, CDR2 FYNNEI. Trimming shortened V by 7 bases and J by 8 bases, and 17 bases separated the two germline ends. In nucleotides, the CDR3 is TGTGCCAGCAAGGTTTTCGCGGTTACGGGGGAGCTGTTTTTT. It codes for CASKVFAVTGELFF.

The chain has TRBV5-1 and TRBJ2-5; 7 positions match TRBD1. The CDR3 covers 11 residues. Germline CDR1 is SGHRS and CDR2 is YFSETQ. V was clipped by 5 bases and J by 12 bases; unmatched bases: 7. CDR3 in amino acids: CASSLEDRKYF. The CDR3 nucleotides are TGCGCCAGCAGTCTTGAGGACAGGAAGTACTTC.

The gene calls are TRBV18 and TRBJ1-1; D ambiguous. The CDR3 length is 15 residues. V shed 2 bases and J shed 8 bases, with 18 bases lying between them. The germline CDR1 and CDR2 sequences are KGHSH and LQKENI. Here the CDR3 DNA reads TGTGCCAGCTCACCAGAAGGCAGGCCTAAAGGAGAAGCTTTCTTT. It specifies CASSPEGRPKGEAFF. The entire variable domain, with the rest obtained from reference TRBV18 and TRBJ1-1, is as follows: NAGVMQNPRHLVRRRGQEARLRCSPMKGHSHVYWYRQLPEEGLKFMVYLQKENIIDESGMPKERFSAEFPKEGPSILRIQQVVRGDSAAYFCASSPEGRPKGEAFFGQGTRLTVV.

This chain links TRBV27 with TRBJ1-2, with D possibly TRBD1 on 6 matching bases. CDR1 and CDR2 (germline): MNHEY, SMNVEV (reference sequence). V was cut by 5 bases and J by 0 bases, with 10 bases left in between. This CDR3 region has 14 residues. The CDR3 sequence is CASSDRIANYGYTF. CDR3 nucleotide sequence: TGTGCCAGCAGTGACAGGATAGCTAACTATGGCTACACCTTC.

The V and J genes are TRBV6-2 or TRBV6-3 and TRBJ2-7, with D hard to call. V was pared by 0 bases and J by 1 base, with 13 bases between. Germline CDR1 reads MNHEY; CDR2 reads SVGEGT. The CDR3 has 16 residues. The CDR3 region is CASSYSTRLKSYEQYF. The CDR3 DNA reads TGTGCCAGCAGTTACTCGACGCGACTTAAGTCCTACGAGCAGTACTTC.

The J gene is TRBJ2-4, the V gene TRBV5-1, with 8 bases lining up with TRBD1. Germline V gene data show CDR1 as SGHRS and CDR2 as YFSETQ. CDR3 length equals 15 residues. V shed 7 bases and J 10 bases; nucleotides not matched to a gene: 16. The CDR3 loop reads CASSPGTGLLGIQYF. The CDR3 DNA follows: TGCGCCAGCTCTCCCGGGACAGGACTTCTTGGGATTCAGTACTTC.

The chain uses TRBV11-3 and TRBJ2-3, with D perhaps being TRBD1 or TRBD2 (5 bases each). The CDR3 runs 15 residues. Germline V CDR1 and CDR2: SGHNT, YENEEA. The V end lost 0 bases, the J end lost 3 bases, and 10 bases lay between the germline ends. This chain's CDR3 is CASSLDGTVTDTQYF. The CDR3 nucleotides are TGTGCCAGCAGCTTAGATGGGACGGTTACAGATACGCAGTATTTT.

This sequence joins TRBV9 and TRBJ1-2; 9 nucleotides agree with TRBD1. Trimming took 6 bases from V and 8 from J; bases not matched to a gene: 8. Per the germline V gene, CDR1 is SGDLS and CDR2 is YYNGEE. This CDR3 region has 13 residues. CDR3 DNA sequence: TGTGCCAGCACCGGGACAGGGCGTGGCGGCTACACCTTC. This gives the protein CASTGTGRGGYTF.

The chain joins TRBV2 to TRBJ2-6; 8 bases align to TRBD2. The CDR3 length is 17 residues. V lost 3 bases, J lost 0 bases, and 4 bases stayed unmatched. From germline, CDR1 is SNHLY and CDR2 FYNNEI. The CDR3 loop reads CASSDGGAVSGANVLTF. CDR3 nucleotides: TGTGCCAGCAGTGACGGGGGGGCAGTCTCTGGGGCCAACGTCCTGACTTTC.

This clone occurred a few times. The genes are TRBV20-1 and TRBJ1-5; D is undetermined. Between the trimmed V and J ends, which lost 3 bases and 6 bases, there was a span of 6 bases. The CDR3 consists of 11 residues. Germline V lookup: CDR1 DFQATT, CDR2 SNEGSKA (reference sequence). In DNA form, the CDR3 reads TGCAGTGCTAGGGACGGTCAGCCCCAGCATTTT. Translation: CSARDGQPQHF.

This chain uses TRBV7-2 with TRBJ2-1, with unresolved D. The V gene lost 1 base and the J gene lost 0 bases, with 10 bases spanning the gap. The germline gives CDR1 SGHTA, CDR2 FQGNSA. CDR3 length: 16 amino acids. The CDR3 bases are TGTGCCAGCAGCTTAGTGGTAGGGTTCTCCTACAATGAGCAGTTCTTC. It codes for CASSLVVGFSYNEQFF.

V is TRBV11-2 and J is TRBJ1-6, with D unclear. V lost 5 bases, J lost 4 bases, and 3 bases lay in between. Germline CDR1 and CDR2: SGHAT and FQNNGV. The CDR3 totals 12 residues. The DNA for the CDR3 is TGTGCCAGCAGCCTTTATAATTCACCCCTCCACTTT. Translating gives CASSLYNSPLHF.

The genes are TRBV30 and TRBJ1-3; D remains ambiguous. Germline assignment: CDR1 GTSNPN and CDR2 SVGIG (reference sequence). The CDR3 sequence is 13 residues long. The ends were cut back, 2 bases at V and 3 bases at J, with 8 bases in the middle. Here the CDR3 reads CAWSTFRGNTIYF. The CDR3 coding sequence is TGTGCCTGGAGTACATTCCGTGGAAACACCATATATTTT.

The V and J genes are TRBV24-1 and TRBJ1-5, with 8 positions matching TRBD1. The ends lost 0 bases at V and 1 base at J; junction bases unmatched: 16. The CDR3 is 21 residues long. Germline V gene sequence: CDR1 KGHDR, CDR2 SFDVKD. CDR3 coding DNA: TGTGCCACCAGTGATTTGCCCTGCGGCAGGGGGCGGGGGGGGAGCAATCAGCCCCAGCATTTT. Protein sequence: CATSDLPCGRGRGGSNQPQHF.

The rearrangement joins TRBV18 to TRBJ1-6, with unresolved D. The length of the CDR3 is 13 residues. Trimming removed 2 bases at V and 7 bases at J, with 6 bases between. The germline V gene has CDR1 KGHSH and CDR2 LQKENI. The CDR3 DNA sequence: TGTGCCAGCTCACCAGACGGGAATTCACCCCTCCACTTT. This sequence encodes CASSPDGNSPLHF. Supplemented by reference TRBV18 and TRBJ1-6, the full variable domain reads NAGVMQNPRHLVRRRGQEARLRCSPMKGHSHVYWYRQLPEEGLKFMVYLQKENIIDESGMPKERFSAEFPKEGPSILRIQQVVRGDSAAYFCASSPDGNSPLHFGNGTRLTVT.

This chain joins TRBV2 and TRBJ2-2, with D perhaps matching TRBD1 (6 bases). The V gene lost 6 bases and the J gene lost 3 bases, with 14 bases spanning the gap. The CDR3 covers 15 residues. Germline CDR1 reads SNHLY; CDR2 reads FYNNEI. The CDR3 is CASRPGPGDTGELFF. The CDR3 nucleotides read TGTGCCAGCAGACCGGGCCCAGGGGACACCGGGGAGCTGTTTTTT.

The chain is built from TRBV7-2 and TRBJ1-3; D is possibly TRBD1 (6 bases). The CDR3 is 16 amino acids. Germline loops: CDR1 SGHTA, CDR2 FQGNSA. Trimming took 5 bases from V and 2 from J, leaving 16 bases between them. The CDR3, as DNA: TGTGCCAGCAGCCTCACCTACAGGGTCGCTGGAAACACCATATATTTT. It codes for CASSLTYRVAGNTIYF.

This clone was recorded once. The chain links TRBV4-2 to TRBJ2-2; D remains ambiguous. CDR3 length equals 15 residues. V was shortened by 4 bases and J by 4 bases, with 13 bases between the two germline ends. Germline loops: CDR1 LGHNA, CDR2 YNFKEQ. CDR3 bases: TGTGCCAGCAGCCCACCAGGAGCGTTCACCGGGGAGCTGTTTTTT. This sequence encodes CASSPPGAFTGELFF.

This chain uses TRBV29-1 with TRBJ1-3; D remains unclear. V dropped 6 bases and J dropped 4 bases, with 13 bases sitting between them. CDR1 SQVTM and CDR2 ANQGSEA come from the germline V gene. CDR3 length: 13 amino acids. The CDR3 spells CSVETWLGNTIYF. CDR3 nucleotides: TGCAGCGTAGAGACCTGGCTAGGAAACACCATATATTTT.